The rows below give T cell receptor beta chains drawn from one sample of a study of T cells in Graves' hyperthyroidism and ophthalmopathy. MiXCR, applied by TCRdb to the multiplex PCR reads, yields one record per CDR3 protein. This repertoire shows over 400,000 distinct CDR3 sequences, roughly 22% found once; its top ten account for about 49%. The sample was blood. These receptors were obtained from a woman in her sixties or seventies with Graves' ophthalmopathy. The CDR3 runs from the conserved cysteine through the conserved F or W. A D gene is named only where the DNA matches it firmly. Clone size, where shown, is once, few, many, or a class for clones that have expanded.

size: NA; V: TRBV9; J: TRBJ1-2; D: NA; DNA: TGTGCCAGCAGCCCCGTTGGGCATGGCTACACCTTC; CDR3: CASSPVGHGYTF
size: many; V: TRBV27; J: TRBJ1-2; D: TRBD1; DNA: TGTGCCAGCAGTTCAGGGGGCGCCTACTATGGCTACACCTTC; CDR3: CASSSGGAYYGYTF
size: many; V: TRBV27; J: TRBJ1-5; D: NA; DNA: TGTGCCAGCAGCCCTGCAGGAGGTGGCAATCAGCCCCAGCATTTT; CDR3: CASSPAGGGNQPQHF
size: few; V: TRBV30; J: TRBJ2-7; D: TRBD1; DNA: TGTGCCTGGGGTGGACAGGGCTCCGACGAGCAGTACTTC; CDR3: CAWGGQGSDEQYF
size: few; V: TRBV5-1; J: TRBJ1-2; D: NA; DNA: TGCGCCAGCAGCTTGGACAGGGAGGCTTATGGCTACACCTTC; CDR3: CASSLDREAYGYTF
size: few; V: TRBV6-2/TRBV6-3; J: TRBJ1-5; D: TRBD1; DNA: TGTGCCAGCAGTTCGACACAGGGGAATCAGCCCCAGCATTTT; CDR3: CASSSTQGNQPQHF
size: NA; V: TRBV30; J: TRBJ2-5; D: NA; DNA: TGTGCCTGGAGTGTAGGCGGGACTGAAGAGACCCAGTACTTC; CDR3: CAWSVGGTEETQYF
size: many; V: TRBV2; J: TRBJ2-7; D: NA; DNA: TGTGCCAGCAGTGAAGCGGGATACGAGCAGTACTTC; CDR3: CASSEAGYEQYF
size: many; V: TRBV12-3/TRBV12-4; J: TRBJ2-7; D: NA; DNA: TGTGCCAGCAGTAAAGCGGTGACCTACGAGCAGTACTTC; CDR3: CASSKAVTYEQYF
size: many; V: TRBV6-1; J: TRBJ1-1; D: NA; DNA: TGTGCCAGCAGTGAAAGGGCAAACAGGGTGGTGGCTTTCTTT; CDR3: CASSERANRVVAFF
size: NA; V: TRBV24-1; J: TRBJ2-2; D: TRBD2; DNA: TGTGCCACCAGTGGGACTAGTTACACCGGGGAGCTGTTTTTT; CDR3: CATSGTSYTGELFF
size: few; V: TRBV6-1; J: TRBJ2-1; D: TRBD2; DNA: TGTGCCAGCAGGACTAGCCTCCTTTACAATGAGCAGTTCTTC; CDR3: CASRTSLLYNEQFF
size: few; V: TRBV6-5; J: TRBJ2-7; D: NA; DNA: TGTGCCAGCAGTTACAATTTTGCGGGCAACTCCTACGAGCAGTACTTC; CDR3: CASSYNFAGNSYEQYF
size: few; V: TRBV12-5; J: TRBJ1-1; D: NA; DNA: TGTGCTAGTGGTTTGGTAACCCCTGAAGCTTTCTTT; CDR3: CASGLVTPEAFF
size: few; V: TRBV29-1; J: TRBJ1-6; D: NA; DNA: TGCAGCGCTGGACCCCAGAAAAATAATTCACCCCTCCACTTT; CDR3: CSAGPQKNNSPLHF
size: NA; V: TRBV5-1; J: TRBJ2-1; D: NA; DNA: TGCGCCAGCAGCCGGCTGGGGGGAAATGAGCAGTTCTTC; CDR3: CASSRLGGNEQFF
size: few; V: TRBV19; J: TRBJ2-2; D: NA; DNA: TGTGCCAGTAGCCTGGGACACTCGGGGCTAGCCGGGGAGCTGTTTTTT; CDR3: CASSLGHSGLAGELFF